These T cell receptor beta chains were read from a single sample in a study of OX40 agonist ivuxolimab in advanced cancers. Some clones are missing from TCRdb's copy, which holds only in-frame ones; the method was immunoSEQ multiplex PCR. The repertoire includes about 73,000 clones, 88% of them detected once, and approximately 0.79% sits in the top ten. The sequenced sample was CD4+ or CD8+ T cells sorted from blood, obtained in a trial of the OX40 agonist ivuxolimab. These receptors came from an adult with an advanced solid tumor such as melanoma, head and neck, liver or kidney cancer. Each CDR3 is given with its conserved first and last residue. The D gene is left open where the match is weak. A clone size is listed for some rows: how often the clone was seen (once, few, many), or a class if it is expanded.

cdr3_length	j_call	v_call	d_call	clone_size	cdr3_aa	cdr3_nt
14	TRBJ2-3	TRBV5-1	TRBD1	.	CASSTPGQGDTQYF	TGCGCCAGCAGCACCCCGGGACAGGGCGATACGCAGTATTTT
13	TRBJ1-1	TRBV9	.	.	CASSVQSNTEAFF	TGTGCCAGCAGCGTGCAATCGAACACTGAAGCTTTCTTT
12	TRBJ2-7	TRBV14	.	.	CASSPPRGEQYF	TGTGCCAGCAGCCCCCCTAGGGGCGAGCAGTACTTC
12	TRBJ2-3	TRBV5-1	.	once	CASSSSQDTQYF	TGCGCCAGCAGCTCCTCCCAGGATACGCAGTATTTT
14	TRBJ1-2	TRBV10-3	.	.	CAISEPPHNYGYTF	TGTGCCATCAGTGAACCCCCCCATAACTATGGCTACACCTTC
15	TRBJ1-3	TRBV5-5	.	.	CASSFTNRAGNTIYF	TGTGCCAGCAGCTTCACAAACAGGGCCGGAAACACCATATATTTT
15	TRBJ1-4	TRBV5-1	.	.	CASSPRLQSNEKLFF	TGCGCCAGCAGCCCCCGGTTACAGAGTAATGAAAAACTGTTTTTT
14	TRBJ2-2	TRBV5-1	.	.	CASSLETRAGELFF	TGCGCCAGCAGCTTGGAAACTAGGGCCGGGGAGCTGTTTTTT
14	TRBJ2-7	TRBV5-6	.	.	CASSSMDRPYEQYF	TGTGCCAGCAGTTCCATGGACAGACCCTACGAGCAGTACTTC
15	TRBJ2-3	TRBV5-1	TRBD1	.	CASRRDRVSTDTQYF	TGCGCCAGCAGGCGAGACAGGGTTTCGACAGATACGCAGTATTTT
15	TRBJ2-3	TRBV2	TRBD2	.	CASRETSGGPDTQYF	TGTGCCAGCAGGGAGACTAGCGGGGGGCCAGATACGCAGTATTTT
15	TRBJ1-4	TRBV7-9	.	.	CASSLGQGMNEKLFF	TGTGCCAGCAGCTTAGGCCAGGGTATGAATGAAAAACTGTTTTTT
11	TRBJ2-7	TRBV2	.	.	CASSEDREQYF	TGTGCCAGCAGTGAAGATCGGGAGCAGTACTTC
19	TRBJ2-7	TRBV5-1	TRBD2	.	CASSTGRAGGALYSYEQYF	TGCGCCAGCAGCACGGGGAGGGCGGGGGGGGCCCTCTACTCCTACGAGCAGTACTTC
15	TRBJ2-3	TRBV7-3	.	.	CASSPVGVAGDTQYF	TGTGCCAGCAGCCCCGTAGGGGTGGCGGGAGATACGCAGTATTTT
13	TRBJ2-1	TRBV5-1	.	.	CASSSGSGNEQFF	TGCGCCAGCAGCTCGGGGTCAGGGAATGAGCAGTTCTTC
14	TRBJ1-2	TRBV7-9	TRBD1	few	CASSLIAGGDGYTF	TGTGCCAGCAGCTTAATAGCAGGGGGCGATGGCTACACCTTC
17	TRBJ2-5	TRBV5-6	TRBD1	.	CASSGPLGEQGEETQYF	TGTGCCAGCAGCGGGCCCTTGGGAGAGCAGGGGGAAGAGACCCAGTACTTC
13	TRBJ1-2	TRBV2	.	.	CASSEAVGNGYTF	TGTGCCAGCAGTGAAGCCGTAGGGAATGGCTACACCTTC
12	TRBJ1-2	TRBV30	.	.	CAWSVGGYGYTF	TGTGCCTGGAGTGTAGGGGGCTATGGCTACACCTTC
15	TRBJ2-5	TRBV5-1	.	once	CASSFVPAKQETQYF	TGCGCCAGCAGCTTCGTCCCAGCGAAGCAAGAGACCCAGTACTTC
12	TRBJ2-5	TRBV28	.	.	CASSQGRETQYF	TGTGCCAGCAGCCAGGGGCGGGAGACCCAGTACTTC
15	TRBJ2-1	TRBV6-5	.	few	CASSYPKGGENEQFF	TGTGCCAGCAGTTACCCCAAGGGCGGGGAAAATGAGCAGTTCTTC
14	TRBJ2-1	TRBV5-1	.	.	CASRAEGSYNEQFF	TGCGCCAGCAGGGCGGAGGGCTCCTACAATGAGCAGTTCTTC
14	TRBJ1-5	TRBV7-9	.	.	CASSHEGQAGPQHF	TGTGCCAGCAGCCACGAAGGGCAGGCAGGGCCCCAGCATTTT
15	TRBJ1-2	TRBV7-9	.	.	CASSFGTTESYGYTF	TGTGCCAGCAGCTTCGGGACAACCGAAAGTTATGGCTACACCTTC
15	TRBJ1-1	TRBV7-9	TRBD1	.	CASSLAGRGRTEAFF	TGTGCCAGCAGCTTAGCAGGCAGGGGGAGAACTGAAGCTTTCTTT
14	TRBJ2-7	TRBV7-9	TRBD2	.	CASTPGGASYEQYF	TGTGCCAGCACCCCGGGGGGGGCCTCCTACGAGCAGTACTTC
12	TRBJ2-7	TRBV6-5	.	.	CASSPRTLEQYF	TGTGCCAGCAGCCCCCGGACACTCGAGCAGTACTTC
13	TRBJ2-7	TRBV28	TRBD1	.	CASSRGQGWEQYF	TGTGCCAGCAGTCGGGGACAGGGGTGGGAGCAGTACTTC
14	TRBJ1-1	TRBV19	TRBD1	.	CASRNRGMNTEAFF	TGTGCCAGTCGAAACAGGGGCATGAACACTGAAGCTTTCTTT
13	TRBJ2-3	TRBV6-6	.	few	CASSYASTDTQYF	TGTGCCAGCAGTTACGCCTCCACAGATACGCAGTATTTT
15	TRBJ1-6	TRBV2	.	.	CASSGADTRNSPLHF	TGTGCCAGCAGTGGGGCGGACACCCGTAATTCACCCCTCCACTTT
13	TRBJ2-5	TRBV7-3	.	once	CASSQTVEETQYF	TGTGCCAGCAGCCAGACCGTAGAAGAGACCCAGTACTTC
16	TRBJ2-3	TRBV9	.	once	CASSFRAGENTDTQYF	TGTGCCAGCAGCTTTCGGGCAGGGGAAAACACAGATACGCAGTATTTT
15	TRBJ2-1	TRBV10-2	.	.	CASSDSGGEAHKQFF	TGCGCCAGCAGTGATTCCGGTGGGGAGGCCCACAAGCAGTTCTTC
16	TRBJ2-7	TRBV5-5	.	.	CASSIRLGGSSYEQYF	TGTGCCAGCAGCATACGTCTTGGGGGGTCTTCCTACGAGCAGTACTTC
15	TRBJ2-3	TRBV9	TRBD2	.	CASSVASGSTDTQYF	TGTGCCAGCAGCGTGGCTAGCGGGAGCACAGATACGCAGTATTTT
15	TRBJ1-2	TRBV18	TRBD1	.	CASSPPGQGVTGYTF	TGTGCCAGCTCACCACCAGGACAGGGAGTAACAGGCTACACCTTC
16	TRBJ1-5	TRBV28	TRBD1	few	CASSFAGTGANQPQHF	TGTGCCAGCAGTTTCGCCGGGACAGGGGCGAATCAGCCCCAGCATTTT
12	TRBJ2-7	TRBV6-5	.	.	CASSSELYEQYF	TGTGCCAGCAGTTCGGAGCTTTACGAGCAGTACTTC
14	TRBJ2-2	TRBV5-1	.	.	CASSLVGGPGELFF	TGCGCCAGCAGCTTGGTCGGGGGGCCCGGGGAGCTGTTTTTT
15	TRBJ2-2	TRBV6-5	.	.	CASSYSSRGAGELFF	TGTGCCAGCAGTTACTCTTCCCGTGGGGCCGGGGAGCTGTTTTTT
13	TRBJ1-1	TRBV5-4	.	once	CASSSRENTEAFF	TGTGCCAGCAGTTCCCGCGAGAACACTGAAGCTTTCTTT
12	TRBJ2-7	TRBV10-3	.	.	CAISLQGYEQYF	TGTGCCATCAGCCTACAGGGCTACGAGCAGTACTTC
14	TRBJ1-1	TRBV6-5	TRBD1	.	CASRLTGMNTEAFF	TGTGCCAGCAGACTGACAGGGATGAACACTGAAGCTTTCTTT
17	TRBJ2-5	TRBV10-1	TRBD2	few	CASSDSTGRASRETQYF	TGCGCCAGCAGTGATAGTACCGGGAGGGCGAGCAGGGAGACCCAGTACTTC
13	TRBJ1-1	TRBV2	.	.	CASSEGENTEAFF	TGTGCCAGCAGTGAGGGGGAGAACACTGAAGCTTTCTTT
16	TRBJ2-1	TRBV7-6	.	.	CASSLGAASRANEQFF	TGTGCCAGCAGCTTAGGTGCTGCCTCTAGGGCCAATGAGCAGTTCTTC
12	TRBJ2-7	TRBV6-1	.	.	CASSPTFYEQYF	TGTGCCAGCAGTCCGACCTTCTACGAGCAGTACTTC
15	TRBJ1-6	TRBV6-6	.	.	CASRPTGTTNSPLHF	TGTGCCAGCAGACCAACCGGGACGACTAATTCACCCCTCCACTTT
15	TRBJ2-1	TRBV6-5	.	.	CASSYRRGTGNEQFF	TGTGCCAGCAGTTACCGCCGGGGAACGGGCAATGAGCAGTTCTTC
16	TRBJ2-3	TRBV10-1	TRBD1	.	CASSESSGQGTDTQYF	TGCGCCAGCAGTGAGTCTTCGGGACAGGGGACAGATACGCAGTATTTT